These 9 T cell receptor beta chains share one sample of origin, sequenced in a study of lymphopenia after photon versus proton radiotherapy. Method: immunoSEQ multiplex PCR; TCRdb's copy keeps in-frame clones and lacks some. Found here are over 4,500 clones, around 69% of them singletons; the top ten hold roughly 52%. The specimen was peripheral blood, collected from a patient treated with proton-based radiotherapy. Receptor source: a man at least 80 years old with esophageal cancer.

This clone was seen more than once but under ten times. V usage is TRBV27 and J usage is TRBJ2-3; the D gene is possibly TRBD2 (5 bases). Germline V gene lookup returns CDR1 MNHEY and CDR2 SMNVEV (reference sequence). The CDR3 runs 16 residues. V was pared by 0 bases and J by 2 bases, with 12 bases between. The CDR3 nucleotides are TGTGCCAGCAGTTTATCCCCGGGATGGGACACAGATACGCAGTATTTT. Translation: CASSLSPGWDTDTQYF.

The chain employs TRBV5-6 and TRBJ1-1; 7 bases map to TRBD1. CDR3 length: 13 residues. Germline V gives CDR1 SGHDT, CDR2 YYEEEE. V lost 0 bases to trimming and J lost 8 bases; unmatched junction nucleotides: 4. The CDR3 here is CASSLEVDREAFF. The CDR3 bases are TGTGCCAGCAGCTTGGAGGTGGACAGGGAAGCTTTCTTT.

This rearrangement joins TRBV5-5 to TRBJ1-1; D ambiguous. Deletions cut 0 bases from V and 3 bases from J, with 15 bases between. CDR1 is SGHKS, CDR2 YYEKEE, per germline (reference sequence). The CDR3 is 16 amino acids. CDR3 DNA sequence: TGTGCCAGCAGCTTGGGGGTTCATGGGAGCGACACTGAAGCTTTCTTT. Amino acid sequence: CASSLGVHGSDTEAFF.

The chain is built from TRBV10-3 and TRBJ2-7, with 11 nucleotides matching TRBD2. Germline V gives CDR1 ENHRY, CDR2 SYGVKD. This CDR3 spans 15 amino acids. V shed 4 bases and J 2 bases; nucleotides not matched to a gene: 4. The CDR3 DNA reads TGTGCCATCAGTGGACTAGCGGGATCCCCCTACGAGCAGTACTTC. It encodes CAISGLAGSPYEQYF.

J is TRBJ2-4 and V is TRBV19; D remains unclear. This CDR3 contains 13 residues. The V end was cut by 6 bases, the J end by 8 bases, with 14 bases between. Germline lookup yields CDR1 LNHDA and CDR2 SQIVND (reference sequence). The CDR3 region is CASRETQSDIQYF. CDR3 bases: TGTGCCAGTAGAGAGACCCAGTCAGACATTCAGTACTTC.

Relative to its sample, this clone is medium-sized (0.01 to 0.1%). This chain joins TRBV28 and TRBJ2-2, with a possible D match to TRBD1 (6 bases). The germline V and J ends were trimmed by 6 bases and 8 bases, with 19 bases remaining between them. Germline V CDR1 and CDR2: MDHEN, SYDVKM. CDR3 size: 15 residues. The CDR3 loop is CASRSTGNTEGELFF. The CDR3 nucleotides are TGTGCCAGCAGGTCGACAGGAAATACTGAGGGGGAGCTGTTTTTT. Full variable domain (outside the CDR3, taken from reference TRBV28 and TRBJ2-2): DVKVTQSSRYLVKRTGEKVFLECVQDMDHENMFWYRQDPGLGLRLIYFSYDVKMKEKGDIPEGYSVSREKKERFSLILESASTNQTSMYLCASRSTGNTEGELFFGEGSRLTVL.

CDR3 protein: CASSQEGTRRRETQYF. The DNA for the CDR3 is TGCGCCAGCAGCCAAGAGGGGACTCGTCGGCGGGAGACCCAGTACTTC. The genes are TRBV4-1 and TRBJ2-5, with D perhaps matching TRBD2 (6 bases). There are 16 residues in the CDR3. V dropped 0 bases and J dropped 5 bases, with 16 bases sitting between them. The germline CDR1 and CDR2 sequences are MGHRA and YSYEKL.

The CDR3 bases are TGCAGCGTTGGGGGGACAGCTCCTGGGGCCAACGTCCTGACTTTC. It encodes CSVGGTAPGANVLTF. The chain has TRBV29-1 and TRBJ2-6, with 7 bases identical to TRBD1. The CDR3 runs 15 residues. The junction had 5 bases not matched to a gene; V was cut back by 4 bases and J by 2 bases. From germline, CDR1 is SQVTM and CDR2 ANQGSEA.

The chain is built from TRBV6-6 and TRBJ2-3; unclear D gene. CDR3 size: 13 residues. Germline V gene lookup returns CDR1 MNHNY and CDR2 SVGAGI (reference sequence). Between the trimmed V and J ends, which lost 8 bases and 1 base, there was a span of 10 bases. CDR3 bases: TGTGCCAGCGGGTTCTCGGGCACAGATACGCAGTATTTT. Encoded protein: CASGFSGTDTQYF.